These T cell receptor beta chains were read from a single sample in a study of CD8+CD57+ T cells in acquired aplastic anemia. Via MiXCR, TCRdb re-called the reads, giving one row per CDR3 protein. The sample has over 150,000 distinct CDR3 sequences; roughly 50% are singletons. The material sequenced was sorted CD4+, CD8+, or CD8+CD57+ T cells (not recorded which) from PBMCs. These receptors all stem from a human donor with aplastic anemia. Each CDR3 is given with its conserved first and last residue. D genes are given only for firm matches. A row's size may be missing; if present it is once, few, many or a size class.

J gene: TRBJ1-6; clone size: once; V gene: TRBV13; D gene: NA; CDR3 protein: CASSFKGEGSPLHF; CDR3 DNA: TGTGCCAGCAGCTTTAAGGGGGAAGGTTCACCCCTCCACTTT
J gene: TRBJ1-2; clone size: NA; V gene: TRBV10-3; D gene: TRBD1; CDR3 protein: CAISTGGSYGYTF; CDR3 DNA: TGTGCCATCAGTACAGGGGGCTCCTATGGCTACACCTTC
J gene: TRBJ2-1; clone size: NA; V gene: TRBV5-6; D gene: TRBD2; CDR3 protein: CASSLGLAGKTYNEQFF; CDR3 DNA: TGTGCCAGCAGCCTCGGACTAGCGGGCAAGACCTACAATGAGCAGTTCTTC
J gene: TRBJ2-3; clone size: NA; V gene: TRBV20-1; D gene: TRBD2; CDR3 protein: CSARTSGGTDTQYF; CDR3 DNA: TGCAGTGCTAGAACTAGCGGGGGCACAGATACGCAGTATTTT
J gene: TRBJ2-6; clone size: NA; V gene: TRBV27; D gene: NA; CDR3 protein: CASSFRQSSGANVLTF; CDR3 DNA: TGTGCCAGCAGTTTCCGGCAGAGCTCTGGGGCCAACGTCCTGACTTTC
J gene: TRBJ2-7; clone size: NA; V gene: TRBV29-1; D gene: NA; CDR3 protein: CSLGDTTSYEQYF; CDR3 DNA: TGCAGCTTGGGGGACACCACTTCCTACGAGCAGTACTTC
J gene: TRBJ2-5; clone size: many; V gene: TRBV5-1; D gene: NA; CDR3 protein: CASSPIPQGAQETQYF; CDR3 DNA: TGCGCCAGCAGCCCAATACCACAGGGCGCCCAAGAGACCCAGTACTTC
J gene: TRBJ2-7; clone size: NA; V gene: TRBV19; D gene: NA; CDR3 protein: CASSRTGLNYEQYF; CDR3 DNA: TGTGCCAGTAGTAGGACCGGTCTTAACTACGAGCAGTACTTC
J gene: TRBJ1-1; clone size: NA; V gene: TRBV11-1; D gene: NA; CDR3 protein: CASSQYNLRYGTEAFF; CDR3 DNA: TGTGCCAGCAGCCAATACAATCTACGATACGGCACTGAAGCTTTCTTT
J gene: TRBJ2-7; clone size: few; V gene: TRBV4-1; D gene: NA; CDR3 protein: CASSQVRGYEQYF; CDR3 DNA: TGCGCCAGCAGCCAAGTTCGGGGGTACGAGCAGTACTTC
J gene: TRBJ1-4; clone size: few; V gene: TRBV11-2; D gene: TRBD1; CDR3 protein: CASSPGGTDEKLFF; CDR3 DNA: TGTGCCAGCAGCCCTGGGGGGACAGATGAAAAACTGTTTTTT
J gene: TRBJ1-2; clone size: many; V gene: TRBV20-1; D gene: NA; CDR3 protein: CSARKQVTGLHGYTF; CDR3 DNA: TGCAGTGCTAGAAAACAAGTAACAGGGCTCCATGGCTACACCTTC
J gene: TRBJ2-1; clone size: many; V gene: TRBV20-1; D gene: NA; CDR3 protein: CSARTPGPRDYNEQFF; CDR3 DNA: TGCAGTGCTAGAACACCGGGCCCCAGAGACTACAATGAGCAGTTCTTC
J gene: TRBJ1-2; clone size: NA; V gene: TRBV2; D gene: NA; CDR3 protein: CASSEARINYGYTF; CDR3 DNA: TGTGCCAGCAGTGAAGCAAGGATTAACTATGGCTACACCTTC
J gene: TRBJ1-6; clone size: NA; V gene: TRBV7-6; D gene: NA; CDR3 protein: CASSLGGSGLGAPLHF; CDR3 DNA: TGTGCCAGCAGCTTAGGTGGCAGCGGGTTGGGCGCACCCCTCCACTTT
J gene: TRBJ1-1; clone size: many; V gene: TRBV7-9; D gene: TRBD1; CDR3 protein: CASSLEGAMGTEAFF; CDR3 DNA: TGTGCCAGCAGCTTAGAGGGGGCCATGGGCACTGAAGCTTTCTTT
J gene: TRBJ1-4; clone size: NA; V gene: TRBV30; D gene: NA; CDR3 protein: CAWKLMGQKNEKLFF; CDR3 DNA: TGTGCCTGGAAGTTAATGGGGCAGAAGAATGAAAAACTGTTTTTT
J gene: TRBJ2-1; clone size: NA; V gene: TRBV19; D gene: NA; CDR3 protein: CASSIREETQFF; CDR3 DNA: TGTGCCAGTAGTATTAGAGAAGAGACTCAGTTCTTC
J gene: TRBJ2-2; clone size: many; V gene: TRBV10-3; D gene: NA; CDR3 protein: CAIGTGDPGELFF; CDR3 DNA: TGTGCCATCGGTACCGGGGATCCCGGGGAGCTGTTTTTT
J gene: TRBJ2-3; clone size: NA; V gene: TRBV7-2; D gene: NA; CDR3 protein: CASSLQDTQYF; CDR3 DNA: TGTGCCAGCAGCCTGCAAGATACGCAGTATTTT
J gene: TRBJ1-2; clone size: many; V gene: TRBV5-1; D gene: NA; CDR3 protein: CASGTDPRYGYTF; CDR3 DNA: TGCGCCAGCGGGACTGATCCCCGCTATGGCTACACCTTC
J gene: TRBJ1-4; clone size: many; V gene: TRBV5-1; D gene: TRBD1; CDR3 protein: CASKRQGTNEKLFF; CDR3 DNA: TGCGCCAGCAAGAGACAGGGGACTAATGAAAAACTGTTTTTT
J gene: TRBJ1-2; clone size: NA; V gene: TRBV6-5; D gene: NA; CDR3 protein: CASSYSSRAGYTF; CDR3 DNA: TGTGCCAGCAGTTACTCTAGCAGGGCCGGCTACACCTTC
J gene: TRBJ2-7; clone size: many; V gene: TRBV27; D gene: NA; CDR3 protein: CASSSYRESEQYF; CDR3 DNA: TGTGCCAGCAGTTCGTACAGGGAGTCCGAGCAGTACTTC
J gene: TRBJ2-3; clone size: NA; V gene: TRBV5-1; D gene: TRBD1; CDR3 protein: CASSFQGAVTDTQYF; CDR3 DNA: TGCGCCAGCAGCTTCCAGGGGGCAGTTACAGATACGCAGTATTTT
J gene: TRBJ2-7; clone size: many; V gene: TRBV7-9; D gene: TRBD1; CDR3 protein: CASSLGQGTGEQYF; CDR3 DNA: TGTGCCAGCAGCTTAGGACAGGGTACGGGCGAGCAGTACTTC
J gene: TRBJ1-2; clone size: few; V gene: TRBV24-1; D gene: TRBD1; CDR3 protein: CATSDPGQGRYGYTF; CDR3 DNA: TGTGCCACCAGTGATCCCGGACAGGGCCGTTATGGCTACACCTTC
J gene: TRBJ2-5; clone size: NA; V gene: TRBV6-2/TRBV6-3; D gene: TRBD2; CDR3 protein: CASSSAGGVETQYF; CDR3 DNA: TGTGCCAGCAGTTCAGCGGGGGGGGTTGAGACCCAGTACTTC
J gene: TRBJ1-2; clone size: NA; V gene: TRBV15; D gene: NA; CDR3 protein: CATSRELGPYGYTF; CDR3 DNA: TGTGCCACCAGCAGAGAGCTGGGACCCTATGGCTACACCTTC
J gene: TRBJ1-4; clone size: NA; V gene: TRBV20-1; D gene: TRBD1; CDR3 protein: CSARVSAGGEKLFF; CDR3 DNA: TGCAGTGCTAGAGTGTCCGCAGGGGGTGAAAAACTGTTTTTT
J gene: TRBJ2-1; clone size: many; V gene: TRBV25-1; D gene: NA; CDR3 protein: CASSPFGDYNEQFF; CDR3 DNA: TGTGCCAGCAGTCCCTTTGGAGACTACAATGAGCAGTTCTTC
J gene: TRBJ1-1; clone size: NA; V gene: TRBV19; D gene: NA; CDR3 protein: CASSIDLGVETEAFF; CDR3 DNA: TGTGCCAGTAGTATAGATTTGGGAGTTGAAACTGAAGCTTTCTTT
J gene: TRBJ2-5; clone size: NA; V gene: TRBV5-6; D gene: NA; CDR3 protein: CASSLVSGPQETQYF; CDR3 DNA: TGTGCCAGCAGCTTGGTCTCGGGCCCTCAAGAGACCCAGTACTTC
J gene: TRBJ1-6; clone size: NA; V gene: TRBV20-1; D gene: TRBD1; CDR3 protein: CSARDDRGNSPLHF; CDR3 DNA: TGCAGTGCTAGAGACGACAGGGGTAATTCACCCCTCCACTTT
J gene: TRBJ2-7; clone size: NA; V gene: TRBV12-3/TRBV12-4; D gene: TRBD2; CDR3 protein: CASTPGLAGGGEQYF; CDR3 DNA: TGTGCCAGCACCCCGGGACTAGCGGGAGGAGGCGAGCAGTACTTC
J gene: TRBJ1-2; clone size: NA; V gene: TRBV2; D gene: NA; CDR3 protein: CASSTGIGDGYTF; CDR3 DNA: TGTGCCAGCAGTACAGGGATCGGCGATGGCTACACCTTC
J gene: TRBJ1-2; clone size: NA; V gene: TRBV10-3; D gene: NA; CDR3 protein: CAIRGDLGGYGYTF; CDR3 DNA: TGTGCCATCAGGGGGGACCTGGGCGGCTATGGCTACACCTTC
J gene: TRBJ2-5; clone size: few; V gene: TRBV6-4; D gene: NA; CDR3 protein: CASSLSVEETQYF; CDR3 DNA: TGTGCCAGCAGTTTATCAGTGGAAGAGACCCAGTACTTC
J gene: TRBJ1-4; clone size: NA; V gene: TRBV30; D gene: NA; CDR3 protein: CAWSFGEADEKLFF; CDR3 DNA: TGTGCCTGGAGTTTCGGGGAGGCGGATGAAAAACTGTTTTTT
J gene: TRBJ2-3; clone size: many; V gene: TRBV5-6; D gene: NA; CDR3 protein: CASSLGASTDTQYF; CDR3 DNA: TGTGCCAGCAGCTTGGGGGCAAGCACAGATACGCAGTATTTT
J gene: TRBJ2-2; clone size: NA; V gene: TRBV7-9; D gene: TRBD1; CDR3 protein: CARQGSNTGELFF; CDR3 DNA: TGTGCCAGACAGGGGTCGAACACCGGGGAGCTGTTTTTT
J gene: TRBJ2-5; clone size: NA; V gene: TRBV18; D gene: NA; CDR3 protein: CASSPPMDRETQYF; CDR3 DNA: TGTGCCAGCTCACCACCGATGGACCGGGAGACCCAGTACTTC
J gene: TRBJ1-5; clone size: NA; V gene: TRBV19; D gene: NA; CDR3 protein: CASSIMGLQPQHF; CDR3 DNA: TGCGCCAGTAGTATAATGGGTCTTCAGCCCCAGCATTTT
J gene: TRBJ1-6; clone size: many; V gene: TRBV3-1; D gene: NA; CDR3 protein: CASSQGTFILHF; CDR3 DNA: TGTGCCAGCAGCCAAGGAACTTTTATCCTCCACTTT
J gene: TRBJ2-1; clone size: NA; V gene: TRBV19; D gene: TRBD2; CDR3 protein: CASSPPPRLAPPSHEQFF; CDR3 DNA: TGTGCCAGTAGTCCACCCCCTAGACTAGCGCCACCTTCCCATGAGCAGTTCTTC
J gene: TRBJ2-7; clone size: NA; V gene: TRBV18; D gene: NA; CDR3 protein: CASSPPPNYEQYF; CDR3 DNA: TGTGCCAGCTCACCACCTCCAAACTACGAGCAGTACTTC
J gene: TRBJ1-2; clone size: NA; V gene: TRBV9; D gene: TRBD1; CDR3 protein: CASSVKLPGQGEGYTF; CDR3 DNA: TGTGCCAGCAGCGTAAAGCTACCGGGACAGGGGGAGGGCTACACCTTC
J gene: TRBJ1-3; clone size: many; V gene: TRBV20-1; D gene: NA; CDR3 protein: CSAISALGEGPGNTIYF; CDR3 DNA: TGCAGTGCTATATCGGCCCTAGGGGAGGGACCTGGAAACACCATATATTTT
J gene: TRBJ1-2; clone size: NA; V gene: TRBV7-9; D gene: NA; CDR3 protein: CASSFMDSPSYTF; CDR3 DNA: TGTGCCAGCAGCTTTATGGACAGCCCCTCCTACACCTTC
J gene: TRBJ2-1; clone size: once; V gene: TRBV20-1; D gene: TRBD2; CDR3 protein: CSAPGTSGYNEQFF; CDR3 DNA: TGCAGTGCTCCCGGGACTAGCGGATACAATGAGCAGTTCTTC
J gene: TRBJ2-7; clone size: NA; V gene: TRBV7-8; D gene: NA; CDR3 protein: CASSLLDEQYF; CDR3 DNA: TGTGCCAGCAGCTTACTGGACGAGCAGTACTTC
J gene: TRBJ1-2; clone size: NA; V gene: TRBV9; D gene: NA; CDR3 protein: CASSEWGAADYGYTF; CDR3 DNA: TGTGCCAGCAGCGAGTGGGGCGCAGCTGACTATGGCTACACCTTC
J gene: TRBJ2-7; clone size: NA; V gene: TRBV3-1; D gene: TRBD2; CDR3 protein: CATGTSGSGEQYF; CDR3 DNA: TGTGCCACCGGGACTAGCGGGAGTGGGGAGCAGTACTTC
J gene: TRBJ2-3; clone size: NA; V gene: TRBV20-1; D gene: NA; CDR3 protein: CSASVRWEDTQYF; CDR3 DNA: TGCAGTGCTAGTGTCCGTTGGGAAGATACGCAGTATTTT
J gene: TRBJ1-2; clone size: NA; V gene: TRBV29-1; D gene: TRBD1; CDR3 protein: CSVAAGGGYTF; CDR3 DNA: TGCAGCGTTGCGGCAGGGGGAGGCTACACCTTC
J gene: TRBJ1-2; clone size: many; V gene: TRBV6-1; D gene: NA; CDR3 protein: CASSEQGYGYTF; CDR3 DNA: TGTGCCAGCAGTGAACAGGGGTATGGCTACACCTTC
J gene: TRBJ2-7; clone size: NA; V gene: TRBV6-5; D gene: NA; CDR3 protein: CASSYGGGRGLYF; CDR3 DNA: TGTGCCAGCAGTTACGGGGGCGGCAGGGGTTTGTACTTC
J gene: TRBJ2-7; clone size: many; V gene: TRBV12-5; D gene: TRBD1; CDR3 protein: CASGTGQGINEQYF; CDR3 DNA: TGTGCTAGTGGTACCGGACAGGGGATCAACGAGCAGTACTTC
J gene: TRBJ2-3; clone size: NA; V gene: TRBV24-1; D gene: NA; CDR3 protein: CATSVSTDTQYF; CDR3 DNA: TGTGCCACCAGTGTCTCCACAGATACGCAGTATTTT